Following are 27 T cell receptor beta chains from one sample sequenced in a study of blood T cell repertoires in COVID-19. The assay was immunoSEQ multiplex PCR, and TCRdb's table has in-frame clones only and misses some. Found here are 100,000 to 150,000 clones, 85% of them singletons; the top ten hold 20% to 30%. The source material was peripheral blood. These TCRs come from an elderly woman with acute or convalescent COVID-19.

This chain uses TRBV7-3 with TRBJ2-1, with D perhaps TRBD2 (6 bases). V was pared by 4 bases and J by 4 bases, with 17 bases between. Germline V gives CDR1 SGHTA, CDR2 FQGTGA. The CDR3 is 16 amino acids. The CDR3 sequence: CASSSSWEAGYNEQFF. CDR3 DNA: TGTGCCAGCAGCTCCTCCTGGGAGGCAGGTTACAATGAGCAGTTCTTC.

In nucleotides, the CDR3 is TGTGCCAGCAGCTTCGGGACAGGGAATCAGCCCCAGCATTTT. Protein product: CASSFGTGNQPQHF. The chain employs TRBV11-2 and TRBJ1-5; TRBD1 agrees at 9 bases. This CDR3 is built from 14 residues. J was trimmed by 4 bases and V by 3 bases; bases with no gene match: 1. CDR1 and CDR2 from the germline V gene are SGHAT and FQNNGV.

The chain uses TRBV5-4 and TRBJ1-2; D gene uncertain. The CDR3 spans 14 residues. In germline, CDR1 is SGHNT, CDR2 YYREEE (reference sequence). The V gene lost 4 bases and the J gene lost 8 bases, with 18 bases spanning the gap. The CDR3 reads CASSAPSNTGGYTF. CDR3 bases: TGTGCCAGCAGCGCGCCCAGTAATACGGGAGGCTACACCTTC.

The chain carries TRBV12-3 or TRBV12-4 and TRBJ2-3; 7 bases match TRBD2. CDR3 length: 13 residues. Unmatched junction bases numbered 0, after V lost 6 bases and J lost 0 bases. CDR3 in amino acids: CASSGGSTDTQYF. Here the CDR3 DNA reads TGTGCCAGCAGCGGGGGGAGCACAGATACGCAGTATTTT.

The chain links TRBV28 to TRBJ1-2; TRBD1 agrees at 7 bases. The CDR3 totals 14 residues. Germline V gene data show CDR1 as MDHEN and CDR2 as SYDVKM. Trimming cost V 7 bases and J 4 bases; bases outside gene matches: 9. The CDR3 DNA follows: TGTGCCAGCACCTCAGGGACAGCCCTCTATGGCTACACCTTC. Amino acids: CASTSGTALYGYTF.

The gene calls are TRBV9 and TRBJ2-3, with D unresolved. The V gene lost 4 bases and the J gene lost 0 bases, with 12 bases spanning the gap. The length of the CDR3 is 15 residues. In germline, CDR1 is SGDLS, CDR2 YYNGEE. Here the CDR3 reads CASSSSSTSTDTQYF. The CDR3 nucleotides read TGTGCCAGCAGCAGTAGTAGCACCAGCACAGATACGCAGTATTTT.

The rearrangement joins TRBV19 to TRBJ2-1, with 14 bases aligning to TRBD2. Germline V CDR1 and CDR2: LNHDA, SQIVND (reference sequence). The CDR3 is 16 residues long. With 5 bases clipped from V and 6 bases from J, the junction kept 6 bases outside the gene matches. Here the CDR3 DNA reads TGTGCCAGTAGTGTATCGACTAGCGGGGGGGCCAATGAGCAGTTCTTC. This gives the protein CASSVSTSGGANEQFF.

CDR3 in amino acids: CASSSSGRLSGNTIYF. The CDR3, as DNA: TGTGCCAGCAGCTCCTCGGGGAGGCTCTCCGGAAACACCATATATTTT. The V and J genes are TRBV7-9 and TRBJ1-3, with D uncertain. V was clipped by 4 bases and J by 4 bases, with 17 bases between them. CDR1 SEHNR and CDR2 FQNEAQ come from the germline V gene (reference sequence). This CDR3 has 16 residues.

The chain couples TRBV10-2 to TRBJ1-2; D gene ambiguous. CDR1 is WSHSY, CDR2 SAAADI, per germline. The V gene lost 2 bases and the J gene lost 2 bases, with 6 bases spanning the gap. CDR3 length: 13 residues. The CDR3: CASSEGPNYGYTF. CDR3 bases: TGCGCCAGCAGTGAGGGGCCAAACTATGGCTACACCTTC.

The gene calls are TRBV18 and TRBJ1-1; a weak D match, TRBD1 (5 bases). The CDR3 consists of 17 residues. Trimming pared 3 bases from V and 0 bases from J, leaving 17 bases between. Germline V gene sequence: CDR1 KGHSH, CDR2 LQKENI. CDR3 in amino acids: CASSPFGSGYMNTEAFF. The CDR3 nucleotides are TGTGCCAGCTCACCCTTTGGATCAGGGTACATGAACACTGAAGCTTTCTTT.

The chain has TRBV5-5 and TRBJ1-2; D possibly corresponds to TRBD1 (5 bases). V lost 5 bases and J 3 bases, leaving 20 bases between the germline ends. CDR3 length equals 16 residues. From germline, CDR1 is SGHKS and CDR2 YYEKEE (reference sequence). In DNA form, the CDR3 reads TGTGCCAGCAGACCTGCGGGGACGGCGCGAGACTATGGCTACACCTTC. This codes for CASRPAGTARDYGYTF.

The chain has TRBV5-6 and TRBJ2-7; TRBD1 matches at 9 bases. The CDR3 extends over 15 amino acids. With 4 bases clipped from V and 9 bases from J, the junction kept 14 bases outside the gene matches. The germline V gene encodes CDR1 SGHDT and CDR2 YYEEEE. The CDR3 protein is CASSPAVTGGSGQYV. The CDR3 DNA follows: TGTGCCAGCAGCCCAGCGGTGACAGGGGGATCAGGGCAGTACGTC.

The chain links TRBV28 to TRBJ1-2, with D uncertain. The CDR3 covers 13 residues. Trimming pared 1 base from V and 8 bases from J, leaving 11 bases between. Germline lookup yields CDR1 MDHEN and CDR2 SYDVKM. The CDR3 reads CASSLSAGGGYTF. The CDR3 DNA follows: TGTGCCAGCAGTTTATCCGCAGGAGGAGGCTACACCTTC.

The CDR3 spells CASSIHRTEAFF. CDR3 in DNA: TGTGCCAGTAGTATCCACAGGACTGAAGCTTTCTTT. The gene calls are TRBV19 and TRBJ1-1; the D gene is possibly TRBD1 (5 bases). The CDR3 is made up of 12 amino acids. V lost 3 bases, J lost 5 bases, and 7 bases lay in between. Germline V CDR1 and CDR2: LNHDA, SQIVND (reference sequence).

This clone was found once. The chain recombines TRBV9 with TRBJ2-5; D ambiguous. Trimming pared 0 bases from V and 4 bases from J, leaving 13 bases between. This CDR3 region has 15 residues. CDR1 is SGDLS, CDR2 YYNGEE, per germline. CDR3 loop: CASSVAHGYRETQYF. CDR3 nucleotide sequence: TGTGCCAGCAGCGTAGCTCACGGGTACCGAGAGACCCAGTACTTC.

V usage is TRBV5-1 and J usage is TRBJ1-1; 8 nucleotides match TRBD1. Germline values: CDR1 SGHRS, CDR2 YFSETQ. V lost 2 bases, J lost 5 bases, and 5 bases stayed unmatched. This CDR3 is 14 amino acids long. The CDR3 DNA sequence: TGCGCCAGCAGCTTACAGGGGGGCCGGACTGAAGCTTTCTTT. Protein product: CASSLQGGRTEAFF.

V usage is TRBV7-9 and J usage is TRBJ1-1; 8 bases agree with TRBD1. CDR3 length: 15 residues. V was pared by 3 bases and J by 1 base, with 4 bases of the junction left unmatched. Germline assignment: CDR1 SEHNR and CDR2 FQNEAQ (reference sequence). As DNA, the CDR3 is TGTGCCAGCAGCTTTCAGGGGGCGCGGAACACTGAAGCTTTCTTT. Translation gives CASSFQGARNTEAFF.

The chain is built from TRBV7-9 and TRBJ1-1; 9 positions match TRBD1. CDR3 length equals 14 residues. CDR1 is SEHNR and CDR2 is FQNEAQ in the germline V gene (reference sequence). Trimming took 5 bases from V and 10 from J; bases not matched to a gene: 11. CDR3 sequence reads: CASSARDRDGAAFF. CDR3 bases: TGTGCCAGCAGCGCCCGGGACAGGGATGGCGCAGCTTTCTTT.

The chain combines TRBV5-1 with TRBJ2-1, with 15 bases that match TRBD2. V trimming: 4 bases; J trimming: 0 bases; junction bases outside the gene matches: 8. Germline V gene sequence: CDR1 SGHRS, CDR2 YFSETQ. The CDR3 covers 19 residues. The CDR3 protein is CASSITGTSGGTSYNEQFF. CDR3 nucleotide sequence: TGCGCCAGCAGCATTACCGGGACTAGCGGGGGGACCTCCTACAATGAGCAGTTCTTC.

DNA of the CDR3: TGTGCCAGTAGTGACCCGGGACATATTGAGACCCAGTACTTC. This codes for CASSDPGHIETQYF. This chain links TRBV19 with TRBJ2-5, with D possibly matching TRBD1 (6 bases). The CDR3 totals 14 residues. Germline V gene data show CDR1 as LNHDA and CDR2 as SQIVND (reference sequence). V shed 5 bases and J shed 5 bases, with 15 bases lying between them. Using reference TRBV19 and TRBJ2-5 for the parts outside the CDR3, the full variable domain is DGGITQSPKYLFRKEGQNVTLSCEQNLNHDAMYWYRQDPGQGLRLIYYSQIVNDFQKGDIAEGYSVSREKKESFPLTVTSAQKNPTAFYLCASSDPGHIETQYFGPGTRLLVL.

This chain connects TRBV7-9 to TRBJ1-1; 8 bases are a match to TRBD1. The CDR3 loop spans 12 amino acids. The germline V gene has CDR1 SEHNR and CDR2 FQNEAQ (reference sequence). J lost 8 bases, V lost 5 bases, and 4 bases had no gene match. Here the CDR3 reads CASSPGTGEAFF. CDR3 sequence (DNA): TGTGCCAGCAGCCCCGGGACAGGAGAAGCTTTCTTT.

V and J are TRBV12-5 and TRBJ1-2; possible D gene TRBD1, 5 bases. This CDR3 contains 13 residues. V lost 2 bases to trimming and J lost 8 bases, with 12 bases between them. Germline V lookup: CDR1 LGHNT, CDR2 FRNRAP. In nucleotides, the CDR3 is TGTGCTAGTGGTTTGTTCGGGGGTCGGGGCTACACCTTC. This gives the protein CASGLFGGRGYTF. The whole variable domain, remainder taken from reference TRBV12-5 and TRBJ1-2, is DARVTQTPRHKVTEMGQEVTMRCQPILGHNTVFWYRQTMMQGLELLAYFRNRAPLDDSGMPKDRFSAEMPDATLATLKIQPSEPRDSAVYFCASGLFGGRGYTFGSGTRLTVV.

The V gene is TRBV4-1, the J gene TRBJ1-5; D gene ambiguous. The CDR3 runs to 15 residues. The V and J ends lost 2 bases and 3 bases respectively, with 11 bases between them. CDR1 is MGHRA and CDR2 is YSYEKL in the germline V gene. CDR3 protein: CASSQRGQFNQPQHF. The CDR3 DNA sequence: TGCGCCAGCAGCCAACGAGGGCAGTTCAATCAGCCCCAGCATTTT.

The genes are TRBV3-1 (or the pseudogene TRBV3-2) and TRBJ2-1, with TRBD2 identical over 7 bases. Germline CDR1 and CDR2: LGHDT and YNNKEL (reference sequence). The V segment lost 1 base and the J segment 6 bases; nucleotides outside the gene matches: 9. CDR3 size: 16 residues. CDR3 amino acids: CASSQVSGPWGNEQFF. CDR3 nucleotides: TGTGCCAGCAGCCAAGTTAGCGGGCCTTGGGGCAATGAGCAGTTCTTC.

This chain uses TRBV18 with TRBJ2-3; the D is unclear. The V end was cut by 3 bases, the J end by 3 bases, with 10 bases between. The CDR3 covers 14 residues. CDR1 is KGHSH and CDR2 is LQKENI in the germline V gene. The CDR3: CASSPSRVTDTQYF. CDR3 DNA: TGTGCCAGCTCACCTTCCCGGGTAACAGATACGCAGTATTTT.

The J gene is TRBJ2-1, the V gene TRBV30; TRBD2 agrees at 14 bases. V gave up 3 bases and J gave up 8 bases; unmatched junction bases: 6. The CDR3 has 15 amino acids. The germline CDR1 and CDR2 sequences are GTSNPN and SVGIG (reference sequence). CDR3 loop: CAWRSGLAGVHEQFF. The CDR3 DNA reads TGTGCCTGGAGGTCGGGACTAGCGGGGGTCCATGAGCAGTTCTTC.

The chain is built from TRBV6-5 and TRBJ1-1, with a tentative D call TRBD1 (6 bases). Looked up from germline, CDR1 is MNHEY and CDR2 is SVGAGI. CDR3 size: 15 residues. Trimming removed 7 bases from V and 2 bases from J, with 17 bases in between. In DNA form, the CDR3 reads TGTGCCAGCACTCCCGCCGGGACAACCAACACTGAAGCTTTCTTT. This codes for CASTPAGTTNTEAFF.